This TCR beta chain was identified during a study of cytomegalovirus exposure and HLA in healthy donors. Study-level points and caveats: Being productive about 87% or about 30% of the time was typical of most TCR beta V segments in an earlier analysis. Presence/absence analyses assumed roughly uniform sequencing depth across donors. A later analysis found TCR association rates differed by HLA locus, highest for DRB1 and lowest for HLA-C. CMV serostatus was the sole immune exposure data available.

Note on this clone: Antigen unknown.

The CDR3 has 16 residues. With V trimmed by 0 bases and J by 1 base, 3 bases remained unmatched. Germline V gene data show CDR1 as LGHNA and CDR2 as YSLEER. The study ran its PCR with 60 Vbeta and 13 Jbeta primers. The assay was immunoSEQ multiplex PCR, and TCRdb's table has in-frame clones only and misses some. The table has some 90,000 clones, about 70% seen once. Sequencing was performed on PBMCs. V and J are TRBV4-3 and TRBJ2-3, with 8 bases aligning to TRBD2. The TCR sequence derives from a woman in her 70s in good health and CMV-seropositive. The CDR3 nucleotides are TGCGCCAGCAGCCAAGATGTAGCGGGGCGCACAGATACGCAGTATTTT. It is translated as CASSQDVAGRTDTQYF.